Below, 12 T cell receptor beta chains from the same sample are listed, as sequenced in a study of identical twins. MiXCR was run by TCRdb on the 5' RACE reads, yielding one entry per CDR3 protein. Of 240,000 or so distinct CDR3 sequences in the sample, 12% were seen once. These data also formed part of another study, on yellow fever vaccine responses in identical twins.

Specimen: memory (CD45RO+) T cells sorted from blood. These receptors all stem from a woman aged 18-29 years in good health.

The genes are TRBV5-1 and TRBJ2-7; D possibly corresponds to TRBD2 (6 bases). V lost 1 base and J 5 bases, leaving 16 bases between the germline ends. Germline V lookup: CDR1 SGHRS, CDR2 YFSETQ. The CDR3 covers 15 residues. The CDR3 spells CASSLNRLGLDEQYF. The CDR3 bases are TGCGCCAGCAGCTTGAACCGACTAGGCCTCGACGAGCAGTACTTC.

The V and J genes are TRBV7-3 and TRBJ2-1; tentative D call: TRBD2 (6 bases). CDR1 and CDR2 from the germline V gene are SGHTA and FQGTGA. The V and J ends lost 4 bases and 7 bases respectively, with 17 bases between them. CDR3 size: 15 residues. CDR3 residues: CASSSRRAGLNEQFF. CDR3 nucleotide sequence: TGTGCCAGCAGCTCTCGGAGGGCAGGGCTGAATGAGCAGTTCTTC.

This chain links TRBV4-1 with TRBJ2-3, with 9 bases that match TRBD2. The J segment lost 5 bases and the V segment lost 4 bases, leaving 10 bases of the junction unmatched. The CDR3 extends over 16 amino acids. The germline V gene encodes CDR1 MGHRA and CDR2 YSYEKL. The CDR3 sequence is CASSRRGAGGLDTQYF. CDR3 in DNA: TGCGCCAGCAGCCGCCGGGGAGCGGGGGGCTTAGATACGCAGTATTTT.

This clonotype was detected many times. V is TRBV20-1 and J is TRBJ1-1; D gene uncertain. Trimming took off 2 bases at V and 3 bases at J, with 7 bases between the two ends. The CDR3 covers 12 residues. CDR1 is DFQATT, CDR2 SNEGSKA, per germline (reference sequence). CDR3 nucleotide sequence: TGCAGTGCTAGAACTGGGCACACTGAAGCTTTCTTT. It translates to CSARTGHTEAFF.

This clonotype has only a few counts. The chain joins TRBV12-3 or TRBV12-4 to TRBJ2-2; a possible D gene is TRBD2 (6 bases). The ends were cut back, 3 bases at V and 1 base at J, with 9 bases in the middle. The CDR3 is 15 residues long. The CDR3 bases are TGTGCCAGCAGTTTTCAGGGAGGGAACACCGGGGAGCTGTTTTTT. Residues: CASSFQGGNTGELFF.

This clonotype was recorded at least ten times. The chain has TRBV5-1 and TRBJ2-3; 8 bases fit TRBD1. Per germline, CDR1 SGHRS and CDR2 YFSETQ. This CDR3 is 15 amino acids long. The V segment lost 4 bases and the J segment 0 bases; nucleotides outside the gene matches: 4. The CDR3 sequence is CASSLQGASTDTQYF. The CDR3 nucleotides are TGCGCCAGCAGCCTGCAGGGGGCAAGCACAGATACGCAGTATTTT. Supplemented by reference TRBV5-1 and TRBJ2-3, the full variable domain reads KAGVTQTPRYLIKTRGQQVTLSCSPISGHRSVSWYQQTPGQGLQFLFEYFSETQRNKGNFPGRFSGRQFSNSRSEMNVSTLELGDSALYLCASSLQGASTDTQYFGPGTRLTVL.

This clonotype was detected a few times. This chain uses TRBV25-1 with TRBJ1-1; no clear D gene. Trimming took 7 bases from V and 0 from J, leaving 15 bases between them. CDR3 length: 15 amino acids. Germline CDR1 MGHDK, CDR2 SYGVNS. CDR3 residues: CASTPNPPLNTEAFF. In DNA, the CDR3 is TGTGCCAGCACCCCGAACCCCCCTTTGAACACTGAAGCTTTCTTT.

This clonotype appeared a few times. The chain joins TRBV12-3 or TRBV12-4 to TRBJ2-2, with 13 positions matching TRBD2. The length of the CDR3 is 19 residues. V lost 6 bases, J lost 1 base, and 11 bases stayed unmatched. This chain's CDR3 is CASSPTRLAGGLNTGELFF. CDR3 DNA: TGTGCCAGCAGCCCCACCCGACTAGCGGGGGGACTGAACACCGGGGAGCTGTTTTTT.

The rearrangement links TRBV11-2 to TRBJ2-6; D is perhaps TRBD1 (6 bases). Germline loops: CDR1 SGHAT, CDR2 FQNNGV. The CDR3 is made up of 18 amino acids. V shed 5 bases and J shed 4 bases, with 21 bases lying between them. CDR3 nucleotides: TGTGCCAGCAGCACCAAAACAGGGACCTTCGGCGGGGCCAACGTCCTGACTTTC. It is translated as CASSTKTGTFGGANVLTF. The whole variable domain, filled in from reference TRBV11-2 and TRBJ2-6, reads EAGVAQSPRYKIIEKRQSVAFWCNPISGHATLYWYQQILGQGPKLLIQFQNNGVVDDSQLPKDRFSAERLKGVDSTLKIQPAKLEDSAVYLCASSTKTGTFGGANVLTFGAGSRLTVL.

This clonotype was seen only a few times. This chain connects TRBV28 to TRBJ2-7; D assignment may be TRBD1 or TRBD2 (5 bases each). With 5 bases removed from V and 6 bases from J, the gap between germline ends came to 17 bases. This CDR3 has 14 residues. Germline CDR1 MDHEN, CDR2 SYDVKM. The CDR3 protein is CASSPLRGFVEQYF. CDR3 nucleotides: TGTGCCAGCAGTCCTCTACGGGGCTTCGTCGAGCAGTACTTC.

The CDR3 reads CASSLVLAVSGGTQYF. In DNA form, the CDR3 reads TGTGCCAGCAGCTTAGTCCTAGCGGTTTCGGGGGGTACGCAGTATTTT. The chain is built from TRBV7-2 and TRBJ2-3; 7 nucleotides align to TRBD2. Germline CDR1 is SGHTA and CDR2 is FQGNSA. Germline trimming cut 1 base from V and 8 bases from J; bases unmatched to any gene: 12. The CDR3 is 16 residues long.

In nucleotides, the CDR3 is TGTGCCAGCAGGAAAGCAACAGGGGGCTACGAGCAGTACTTC. This encodes CASRKATGGYEQYF. This chain joins TRBV6-1 and TRBJ2-7, with 8 nucleotides matching TRBD1. With 6 bases clipped from V and 3 bases from J, the junction kept 7 bases outside the gene matches. Germline V gene sequence: CDR1 MNHNS, CDR2 SASEGT. The CDR3 is 14 amino acids.